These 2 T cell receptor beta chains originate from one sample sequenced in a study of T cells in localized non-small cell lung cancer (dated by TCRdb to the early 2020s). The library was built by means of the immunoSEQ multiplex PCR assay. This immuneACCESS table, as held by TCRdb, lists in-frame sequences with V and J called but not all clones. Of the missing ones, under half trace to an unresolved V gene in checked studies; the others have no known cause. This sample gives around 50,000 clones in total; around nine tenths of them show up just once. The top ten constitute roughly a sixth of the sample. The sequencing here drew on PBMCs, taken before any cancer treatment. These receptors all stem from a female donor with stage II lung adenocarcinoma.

CDR3 residues: CASSLANISRPTSPLHF. CDR3 sequence (DNA): TGTGCCAGCAGCTTGGCCAACATTAGCCGCCCCACTTCACCCCTCCACTTT. The gene calls are TRBV5-6 and TRBJ1-6; D call uncertain. V lost 0 bases and J 9 bases, leaving 19 bases between the germline ends. The CDR3 loop spans 17 amino acids. The germline CDR1 and CDR2 sequences are SGHDT and YYEEEE.

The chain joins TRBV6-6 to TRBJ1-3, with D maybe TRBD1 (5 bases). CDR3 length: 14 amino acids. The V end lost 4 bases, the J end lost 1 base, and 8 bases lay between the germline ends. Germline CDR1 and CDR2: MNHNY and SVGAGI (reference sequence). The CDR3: CASSWGGSGNTIYF. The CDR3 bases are TGTGCCAGCAGTTGGGGGGGGTCTGGAAACACCATATATTTT.